This T cell receptor beta chain was obtained from a study of naive and memory T cell subsets. Both TRBC1 and TRBC2 were covered by a beta constant-region primer of two equimolar oligonucleotides. Four rounds of PCR amplified the ligated cDNA using nested alpha and beta constant-region primers plus SP2. MiXCR was run by TCRdb on the UMI-ligation and nested PCR reads, yielding one entry per CDR3 protein. The sample carries just over 80,000 distinct CDR3 sequences, 9% to 9.5% recorded once. This clonotype has just one count. As yet, its antigen is unknown. A much larger clone lies a single base off, so this may be a read error. Regarding the study as a whole: A few larger clonotypes appeared in naive repertoires, especially CD8, possibly memory cells re-expressing CD45RA. There was no ground truth to check naive and memory subset results. Activation and differentiation may alter RNA-based TCR counts.

The CDR3 has 15 residues. Germline lookup yields CDR1 MNHEY and CDR2 SVGAGI. The sample comprised naive CD8+ T cells from blood. This TCR came from a human donor in good health. The chain couples TRBV6-5 to TRBJ2-5; D ambiguous. Here the CDR3 DNA reads TGTGTCAGCAGTTACTCGGGCAGCCTTCAAGAGACCCAGTACTTC. Protein product: CVSSYSGSLQETQYF.